Presented here are 14 T cell receptor beta chains from one specimen sequenced in a study of cytomegalovirus exposure and HLA in healthy donors (dated 2017 in TCRdb). Library preparation employed the immunoSEQ multiplex PCR assay. The multiplex PCR relied on a mix of 60 forward primers for TCR Vbeta segments and 13 reverse primers for TCR Jbeta segments. The table comes from immuneACCESS by way of TCRdb, which keeps in-frame sequences with V and J called. Part of the clones is missing from these tables; in studies checked, under half for an unresolved V gene and the rest for unknown reasons. Within this sample are 150,000 to 200,000 clones, with around three quarters of them counted one time only. The ten largest clones represent around 2.3% of the sample. Sequencing was carried out using PBMCs. The receptors stem from a woman between 45 and 65 years old in good health and CMV-seronegative.

The J gene is TRBJ1-5, the V gene TRBV5-8; D gene ambiguous. The CDR3 spans 18 residues. Trimming removed 2 bases at V and 1 base at J, with 19 bases between. CDR1 and CDR2 from the germline V gene are SGHTS and YDEGEE. In nucleotides, the CDR3 is TGTGCCAGCAGCTTCGCGGCTGGGTCGGCGATGAGCAATCAGCCCCAGCATTTT. This codes for CASSFAAGSAMSNQPQHF.

This rearrangement joins TRBV30 to TRBJ2-7, with D perhaps matching TRBD2 (7 bases). Trimming shortened V by 0 bases and J by 7 bases, and 19 bases separated the two germline ends. The germline V gene encodes CDR1 GTSNPN and CDR2 SVGIG (reference sequence). The CDR3 length is 15 residues. The DNA for the CDR3 is TGTGCCTGGAGTGTACGGGGGGCAACCCGAGGGGAGCAGTACTTC. It encodes CAWSVRGATRGEQYF.

The J gene is TRBJ2-3, the V gene TRBV6-5; 7 nucleotides agree with TRBD2. V shed 1 base, J shed 6 bases, and the junction held 10 bases outside the gene matches. The CDR3 extends over 16 amino acids. CDR1 is MNHEY and CDR2 is SVGAGI in the germline V gene. DNA of the CDR3: TGTGCCAGCAGTTACTTTGTGGGAGGGCCAGGGGATACGCAGTATTTT. This encodes CASSYFVGGPGDTQYF.

The chain uses TRBV28 and TRBJ2-2; 9 nucleotides line up with TRBD1. After removal of 7 bases from V and 6 bases from J, the junction contained 6 bases not matched to a gene. The CDR3 loop spans 14 amino acids. The germline V gene has CDR1 MDHEN and CDR2 SYDVKM. CDR3 loop: CASKGTGNPGELFF. The CDR3 nucleotides read TGTGCCAGCAAAGGGACAGGGAATCCCGGGGAGCTGTTTTTT.

The V gene is TRBV4-2, the J gene TRBJ2-1; no clear D. This CDR3 has 17 residues. In germline, CDR1 is LGHNA, CDR2 YNFKEQ. Trimming removed 0 bases at V and 7 bases at J, with 19 bases between. The DNA for the CDR3 is TGTGCCAGCAGCCAAGATCTTAGGTCACCAGGTGGGAATGAGCAGTTCTTC. It translates to CASSQDLRSPGGNEQFF.

The chain uses TRBV19 and TRBJ2-5, with 8 positions matching TRBD2. V gave up 7 bases and J gave up 0 bases; unmatched junction bases: 7. Germline V gene data show CDR1 as LNHDA and CDR2 as SQIVND (reference sequence). There are 15 residues in the CDR3. CDR3 DNA: TGTGCCAGTACCGCGACGGGAGGGTACCAAGAGACCCAGTACTTC. This gives the protein CASTATGGYQETQYF.

V and J are TRBV7-9 and TRBJ2-6, with unresolved D. Looked up from germline, CDR1 is SEHNR and CDR2 is FQNEAQ (reference sequence). Trimming took off 4 bases at V and 0 bases at J, with 7 bases between the two ends. CDR3 size: 15 residues. In DNA form, the CDR3 reads TGTGCCAGCAGCTCAACAGTCTCTGGGGCCAACGTCCTGACTTTC. It translates to CASSSTVSGANVLTF.

This clone has just a few counts. The V and J genes are TRBV28 and TRBJ2-1, with D possibly being TRBD1 (6 bases). The V gene's germline CDR1 is MDHEN and CDR2 SYDVKM. V was pared by 5 bases and J by 0 bases, with 14 bases between. There are 16 residues in the CDR3. The CDR3 nucleotides read TGTGCCAGCAGTCCTCAGACAGGCAGCTCCTACAATGAGCAGTTCTTC. Amino acid sequence: CASSPQTGSSYNEQFF.

This clone was counted a single time. The chain is built from TRBV7-2 and TRBJ2-3; 7 bases align to TRBD1. The V segment lost 4 bases and the J segment 0 bases; nucleotides outside the gene matches: 13. Germline CDR1 reads SGHTA; CDR2 reads FQGNSA. The CDR3 spans 18 residues. The CDR3 DNA sequence: TGTGCCAGCAGCTCAGCCGGGACAGCAGGAGCTAGCACAGATACGCAGTATTTT. It translates to CASSSAGTAGASTDTQYF.

The gene calls are TRBV7-9 and TRBJ2-5, with D maybe TRBD2 (5 bases). The CDR3 runs 13 residues. Germline V gene sequence: CDR1 SEHNR, CDR2 FQNEAQ (reference sequence). V was shortened by 2 bases and J by 9 bases, with 13 bases between the two germline ends. The CDR3 spells CASSLPNLRAQYF. Written as DNA, the CDR3 is TGTGCCAGCAGCTTACCGAATCTGAGGGCCCAGTACTTC.

As to this clone: Distinct nucleotide sequences in the sample also encode this CDR3. The chain couples TRBV30 to TRBJ2-7, with a weak D call TRBD2 (6 bases). The V gene's germline CDR1 is GTSNPN and CDR2 SVGIG (reference sequence). Trimming cost V 0 bases and J 6 bases, with 12 bases left between them. CDR3 length: 13 residues. CDR3 residues: CAWSVRTKGEQYF. In DNA, the CDR3 is TGTGCCTGGAGTGTACGGACTAAAGGCGAGCAGTACTTC.

The chain employs TRBV9 and TRBJ2-3; D is uncertain. CDR3 size: 14 residues. Germline V gives CDR1 SGDLS, CDR2 YYNGEE. Deletions cut 1 base from V and 5 bases from J, with 11 bases between. The CDR3, as DNA: TGTGCCAGCAGCGTAAGCCCCTCTGGAGATACGCAGTATTTT. Translating gives CASSVSPSGDTQYF.

This clone was observed a handful of times. The gene calls are TRBV6-1 and TRBJ2-7; D is uncertain. The V gene lost 6 bases and the J gene lost 0 bases, with 6 bases spanning the gap. The CDR3 length is 12 residues. CDR1 and CDR2 (germline): MNHNS, SASEGT. In DNA, the CDR3 is TGTGCCAGCAGCATTAGCTCCTACGAGCAGTACTTC. It codes for CASSISSYEQYF.

The genes are TRBV6-1 and TRBJ1-1; tentative D call: TRBD1 (6 bases). V was shortened by 8 bases and J by 8 bases, with 18 bases between the two germline ends. Germline loops: CDR1 MNHNS, CDR2 SASEGT. The CDR3 is made up of 13 amino acids. CDR3 DNA sequence: TGTGCCAGCGACCTGGGGGCCCGCCCCGAAGCTTTCTTT. Protein product: CASDLGARPEAFF.